This T cell receptor (beta chain) was documented in a study of shared clonotypes between healthy human individuals. HIV-negative, healthy adults without recent acute infections or vaccinations were the donors. Every immunoSEQ plate was one replicate of a subset's evenly spread DNA. Profiling relied on immunoSEQ multiplex PCR, and the TCRdb table lists in-frame clones only, not all of them. The data show 2 million to 3 million clones, 93% seen once. J gave up 6 bases and V 5 bases, and 11 bases lay outside the gene matches. The CDR3 consists of 15 residues. Germline loops: CDR1 SGHRS, CDR2 YFSETQ. Turning to this clone: Antigen specificity is unknown.

General study results and limits: Donor clonotype sharing was expected to depend on sequencing depth. On the whole, naive subsets had larger estimated richness than memory subsets had.

This chain joins TRBV5-1 and TRBJ2-7; 10 bases are shared with TRBD1. The TCR originated in a man aged 18-30 years in good health. Some clones in this sample may be carry-over from other donors' samples. Sequenced sample: naive CD4+ T cells from PBMCs. The subset: CD45RA+ positively selected. DNA for the CDR3: TGCGCCAGCAGACCCCGGGGGACAGGGGTCTTCGAGCAGTACTTC. Protein: CASRPRGTGVFEQYF. The whole variable domain, filled in from reference TRBV5-1 and TRBJ2-7, reads KAGVTQTPRYLIKTRGQQVTLSCSPISGHRSVSWYQQTPGQGLQFLFEYFSETQRNKGNFPGRFSGRQFSNSRSEMNVSTLELGDSALYLCASRPRGTGVFEQYFGPGTRLTVT.